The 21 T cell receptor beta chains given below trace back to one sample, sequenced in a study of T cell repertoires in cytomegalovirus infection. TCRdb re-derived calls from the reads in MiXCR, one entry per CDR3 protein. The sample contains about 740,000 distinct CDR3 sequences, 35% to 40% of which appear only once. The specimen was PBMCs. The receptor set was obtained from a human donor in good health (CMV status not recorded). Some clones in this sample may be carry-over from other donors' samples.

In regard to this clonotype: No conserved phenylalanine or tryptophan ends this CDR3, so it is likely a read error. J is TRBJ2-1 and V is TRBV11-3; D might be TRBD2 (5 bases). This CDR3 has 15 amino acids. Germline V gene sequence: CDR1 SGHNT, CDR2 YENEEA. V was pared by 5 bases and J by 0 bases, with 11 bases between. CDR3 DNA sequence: TGTGCCAGCAGCGTTCGAGCGGCCTCCTACAATGAGCAGTTCTTA. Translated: CASSVRAASYNEQFL.

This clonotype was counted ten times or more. Written as DNA, the CDR3 is TGTGCCAGCAGCCTACCCGGGACATTTTTCCTTCAGTTCTTC. It translates to CASSLPGTFFLQFF. This sequence joins TRBV7-2 and TRBJ2-1; tentatively, D is TRBD1 (6 bases). The V and J ends lost 5 bases and 13 bases respectively, with 21 bases between them. The CDR3 has 14 residues. Germline CDR1 SGHTA, CDR2 FQGNSA. Looking up the rest from reference TRBV7-2 and TRBJ2-1 gives the full variable domain: GAGVSQSPSNKVTEKGKDVELRCDPISGHTALYWYRQSLGQGLEFLIYFQGNSAPDKSGLPSDRFSAERTGGSVSTLTIQRTQQEDSAVYLCASSLPGTFFLQFFGPGTRLTVL.

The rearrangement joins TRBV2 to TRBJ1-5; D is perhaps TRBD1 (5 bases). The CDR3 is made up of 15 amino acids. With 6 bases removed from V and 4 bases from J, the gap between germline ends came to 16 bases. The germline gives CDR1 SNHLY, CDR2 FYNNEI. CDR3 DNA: TGTGCCAGCAGAAGAATTCAGGGACTAAATCAGCCCCAGCATTTT. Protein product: CASRRIQGLNQPQHF.

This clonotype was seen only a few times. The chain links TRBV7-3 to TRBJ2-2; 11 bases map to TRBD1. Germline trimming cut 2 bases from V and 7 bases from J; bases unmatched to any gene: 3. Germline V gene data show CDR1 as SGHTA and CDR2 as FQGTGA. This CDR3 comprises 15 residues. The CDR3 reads CASSLGQGAIGELFF. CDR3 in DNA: TGTGCCAGCAGCTTAGGACAGGGGGCAATCGGGGAGCTGTTTTTT.

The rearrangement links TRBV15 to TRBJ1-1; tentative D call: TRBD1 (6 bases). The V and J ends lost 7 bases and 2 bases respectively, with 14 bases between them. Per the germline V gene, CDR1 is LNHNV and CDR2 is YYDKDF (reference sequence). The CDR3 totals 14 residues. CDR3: CATNFGQTNTEAFF. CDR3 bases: TGTGCCACCAACTTCGGACAGACTAACACTGAAGCTTTCTTT.

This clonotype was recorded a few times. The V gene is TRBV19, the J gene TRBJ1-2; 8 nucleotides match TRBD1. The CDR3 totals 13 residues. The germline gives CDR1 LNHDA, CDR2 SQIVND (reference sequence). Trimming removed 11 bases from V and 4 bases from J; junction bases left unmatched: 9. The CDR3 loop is CARLTGETYGYTF. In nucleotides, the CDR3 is TGTGCCCGCCTGACAGGGGAAACCTATGGCTACACCTTC.

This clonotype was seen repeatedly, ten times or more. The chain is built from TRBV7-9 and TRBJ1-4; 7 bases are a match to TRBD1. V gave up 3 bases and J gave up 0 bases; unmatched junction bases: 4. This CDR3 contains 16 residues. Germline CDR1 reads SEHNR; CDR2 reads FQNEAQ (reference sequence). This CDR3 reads CASSLGQPATNEKLFF. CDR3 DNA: TGTGCCAGCAGCTTGGGACAGCCTGCAACTAATGAAAAACTGTTTTTT.

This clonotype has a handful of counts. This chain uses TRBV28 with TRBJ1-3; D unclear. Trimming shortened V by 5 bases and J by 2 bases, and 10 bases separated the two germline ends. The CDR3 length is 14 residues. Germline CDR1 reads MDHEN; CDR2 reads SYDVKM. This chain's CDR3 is CASSLWTAGNTIYF. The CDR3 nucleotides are TGTGCCAGCAGTCTCTGGACGGCTGGAAACACCATATATTTT.

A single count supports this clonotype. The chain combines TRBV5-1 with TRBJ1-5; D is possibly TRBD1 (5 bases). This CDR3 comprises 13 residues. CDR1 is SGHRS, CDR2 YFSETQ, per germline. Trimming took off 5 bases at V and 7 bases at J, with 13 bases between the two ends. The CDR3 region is CASRRGEGQPQHF. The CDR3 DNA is TGCGCCAGCAGAAGGGGTGAGGGACAGCCCCAGCATTTT.

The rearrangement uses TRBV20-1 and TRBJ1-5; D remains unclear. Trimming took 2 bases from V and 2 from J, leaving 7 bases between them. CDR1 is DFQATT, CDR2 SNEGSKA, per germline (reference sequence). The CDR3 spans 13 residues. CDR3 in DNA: TGCAGTGCTAGACGGGCCGGCAATCAGCCCCAGCATTTT. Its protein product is CSARRAGNQPQHF.

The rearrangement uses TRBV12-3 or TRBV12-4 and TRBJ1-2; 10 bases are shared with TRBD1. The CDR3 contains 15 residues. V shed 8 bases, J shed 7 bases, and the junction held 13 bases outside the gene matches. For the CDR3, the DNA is TGTGCCAGCGGCGGGACAGGGGCCCTCGGAAGTGGCTACACCTTC. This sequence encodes CASGGTGALGSGYTF.

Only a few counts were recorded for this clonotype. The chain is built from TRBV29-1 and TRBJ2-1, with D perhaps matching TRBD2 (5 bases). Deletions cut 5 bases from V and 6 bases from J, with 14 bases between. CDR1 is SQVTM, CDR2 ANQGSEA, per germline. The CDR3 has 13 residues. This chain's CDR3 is CSVYSGRVNEQFF. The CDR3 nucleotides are TGCAGCGTTTACAGCGGAAGGGTCAATGAGCAGTTCTTC.

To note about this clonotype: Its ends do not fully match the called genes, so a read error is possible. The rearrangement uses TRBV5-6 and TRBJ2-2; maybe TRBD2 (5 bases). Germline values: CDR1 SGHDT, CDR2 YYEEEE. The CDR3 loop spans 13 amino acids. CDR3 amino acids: CASRLGETGELFF. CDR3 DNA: TGTGCCAGCCGCTTGGGAGAGACCGGGGAGCTGTTTTTT.

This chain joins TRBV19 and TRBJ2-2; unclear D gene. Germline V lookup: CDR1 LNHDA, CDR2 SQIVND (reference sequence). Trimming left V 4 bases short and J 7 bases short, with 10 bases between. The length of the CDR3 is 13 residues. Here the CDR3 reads CASSTNFYGELFF. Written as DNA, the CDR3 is TGTGCCAGTAGTACCAACTTTTACGGGGAGCTGTTTTTT.

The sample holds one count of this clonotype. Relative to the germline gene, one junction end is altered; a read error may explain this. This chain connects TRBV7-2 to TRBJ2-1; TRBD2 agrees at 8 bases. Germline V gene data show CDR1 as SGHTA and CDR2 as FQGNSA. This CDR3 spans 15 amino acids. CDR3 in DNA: TGTTCCAGCAGCTTACGCAGCGGGAGTAAAAATGAGCAGATCTTC. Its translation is CSSSLRSGSKNEQIF.

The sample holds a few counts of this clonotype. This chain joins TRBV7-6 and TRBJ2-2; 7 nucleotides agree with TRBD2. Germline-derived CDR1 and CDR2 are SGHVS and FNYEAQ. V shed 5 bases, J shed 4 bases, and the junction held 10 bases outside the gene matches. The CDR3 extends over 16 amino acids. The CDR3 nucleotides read TGTGCCAGCAGCCCAGAAGCGGGGCTGGGCACCGGGGAGCTGTTTTTT. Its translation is CASSPEAGLGTGELFF.

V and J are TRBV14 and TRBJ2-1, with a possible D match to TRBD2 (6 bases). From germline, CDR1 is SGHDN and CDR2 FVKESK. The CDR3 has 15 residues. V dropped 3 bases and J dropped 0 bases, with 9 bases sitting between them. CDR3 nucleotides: TGTGCCAGCAGCCAGGCGGGGAGCTCCTACAATGAGCAGTTCTTC. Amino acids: CASSQAGSSYNEQFF.

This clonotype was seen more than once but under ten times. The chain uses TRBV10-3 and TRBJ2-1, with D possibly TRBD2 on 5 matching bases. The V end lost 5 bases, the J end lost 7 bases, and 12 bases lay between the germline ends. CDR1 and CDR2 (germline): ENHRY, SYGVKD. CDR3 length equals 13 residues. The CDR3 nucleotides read TGTGCCATCAGTCCCCCCCGGAGGAATGAGCAGTTCTTC. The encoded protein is CAISPPRRNEQFF.

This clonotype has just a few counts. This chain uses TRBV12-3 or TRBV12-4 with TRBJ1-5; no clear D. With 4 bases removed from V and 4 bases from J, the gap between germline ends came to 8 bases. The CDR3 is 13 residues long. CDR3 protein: CASSWERNQPQHF. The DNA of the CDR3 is TGTGCCAGCAGTTGGGAGAGAAATCAGCCCCAGCATTTT.

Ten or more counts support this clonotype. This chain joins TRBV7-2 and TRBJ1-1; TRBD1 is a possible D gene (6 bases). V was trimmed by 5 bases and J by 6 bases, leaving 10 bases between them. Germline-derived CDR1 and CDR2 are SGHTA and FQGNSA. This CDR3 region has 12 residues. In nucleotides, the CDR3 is TGTGCCAGCAGCCGCGGGGGCCCTGAAGCTTTCTTT. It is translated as CASSRGGPEAFF.

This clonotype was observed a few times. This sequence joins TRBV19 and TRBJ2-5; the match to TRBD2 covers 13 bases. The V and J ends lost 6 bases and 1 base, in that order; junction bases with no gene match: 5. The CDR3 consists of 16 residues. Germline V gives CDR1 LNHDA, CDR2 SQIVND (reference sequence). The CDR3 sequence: CASRPRLAGGQETQYF. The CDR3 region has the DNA TGTGCCAGTAGACCCCGACTAGCGGGAGGCCAAGAGACCCAGTACTTC.